Listed here are 5 T cell receptor beta chains from one sample, sequenced in a study of identical twins. In TCRdb, the 5' RACE reads were re-called with MiXCR into one record per CDR3 protein. The sample records 1.5 million or so distinct CDR3 sequences, about 31% being singletons. Sequencing was done on a sample of cord blood. These receptors all come from a newborn girl in good health.

The rearrangement uses TRBV6-1 and TRBJ2-7, with D perhaps given as TRBD1 or TRBD2 (5 bases each). Deletions cut 6 bases from V and 2 bases from J, with 14 bases between. Germline V gene data show CDR1 as MNHNS and CDR2 as SASEGT. CDR3 size: 14 residues. DNA of the CDR3: TGTGCCAGCAGAACCGGGACGTTCACCTACGAGCAGTACTTC. Protein product: CASRTGTFTYEQYF.

V gene TRBV10-3 combines with J gene TRBJ2-2; D call uncertain. The germline V and J ends were trimmed by 4 bases and 6 bases, with 18 bases remaining between them. The CDR3 is made up of 16 amino acids. Germline CDR1 reads ENHRY; CDR2 reads SYGVKD. The CDR3 spells CAISGSTLRLAGELFF. DNA of the CDR3: TGTGCCATCAGTGGTTCGACCCTTCGATTGGCCGGGGAGCTGTTTTTT.

Only a few counts were recorded for this clonotype. This chain links TRBV10-3 with TRBJ1-4; 7 bases align to TRBD1. The CDR3 runs 15 residues. V trimming: 2 bases; J trimming: 10 bases; junction bases outside the gene matches: 10. The germline V gene has CDR1 ENHRY and CDR2 SYGVKD. CDR3 DNA: TGTGCCATCAGTGAGGGCGGGACAGTCGGAGGAAAACTGTTTTTT. Translated, it gives CAISEGGTVGGKLFF.

This clonotype appeared a few times. V gene TRBV28 combines with J gene TRBJ2-4; D unresolved. V lost 7 bases, J lost 4 bases, and 14 bases lay in between. The CDR3 consists of 14 residues. Germline CDR1 reads MDHEN; CDR2 reads SYDVKM. In DNA, the CDR3 is TGTGCCAGCACCGCGACCTGGTCGAAAAACATTCAGTACTTC. Its protein is CASTATWSKNIQYF.

V is TRBV5-1 and J is TRBJ2-3; 7 positions match TRBD2. The germline gives CDR1 SGHRS, CDR2 YFSETQ. With V trimmed by 3 bases and J by 1 base, 8 bases remained unmatched. The CDR3 has 16 residues. CDR3 bases: TGCGCCAGCAGCTCTGGAGCGGGGACGGGCACAGATACGCAGTATTTT. This sequence encodes CASSSGAGTGTDTQYF.